The clone carrying this TCR beta chain has just one count. The CDR3 totals 17 residues. Trimming removed 6 bases from V and 6 bases from J; junction bases left unmatched: 14. CDR1 LGHDT and CDR2 YNNKEL come from the germline V gene (reference sequence). The repertoire was sequenced with immunoSEQ multiplex PCR; TCRdb's copy has only in-frame clones and lacks some. The table includes about 180,000 clones, around 85% detected once. This sample was taken from a study of blood T cell repertoires in COVID-19. The TCR sequence derives from a man aged 55-75 years with acute or convalescent COVID-19. The sequenced sample consisted of peripheral blood. The V and J genes are TRBV3-1 (or the pseudogene TRBV3-2) and TRBJ2-3, with TRBD2 matching 11 bases. This chain's CDR3 is CASRERGLAGGRDTQYF. The CDR3 nucleotides read TGTGCCAGCAGAGAAAGAGGGCTAGCGGGAGGACGGGATACGCAGTATTTT.